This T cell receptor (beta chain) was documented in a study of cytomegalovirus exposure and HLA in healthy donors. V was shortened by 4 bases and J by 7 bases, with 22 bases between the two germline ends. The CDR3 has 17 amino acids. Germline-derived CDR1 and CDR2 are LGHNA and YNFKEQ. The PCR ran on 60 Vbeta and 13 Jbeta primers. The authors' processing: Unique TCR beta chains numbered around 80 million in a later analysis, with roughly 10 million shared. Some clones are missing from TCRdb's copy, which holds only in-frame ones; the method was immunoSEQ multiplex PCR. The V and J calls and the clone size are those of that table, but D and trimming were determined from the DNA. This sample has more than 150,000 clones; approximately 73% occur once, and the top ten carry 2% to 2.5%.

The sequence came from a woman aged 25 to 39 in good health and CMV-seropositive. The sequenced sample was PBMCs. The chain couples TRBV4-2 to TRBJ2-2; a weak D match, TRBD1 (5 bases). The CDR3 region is CASSPDGYRIFGGELFF. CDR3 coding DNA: TGTGCCAGCAGCCCCGACGGGTACAGGATATTTGGCGGGGAGCTGTTTTTT.